This T cell receptor (beta chain) was recorded in a study of CD8+ T cells in alopecia areata. Notes on the study in general: Throughout tofacitinib, many expanded lesional clones continued to persist in scalp and blood.

Trimming left V 2 bases short and J 1 base short, with 14 bases between. Germline lookup yields CDR1 SGHVS and CDR2 FNYEAQ. This CDR3 has 16 residues. The authors extracted RNA and reverse transcribed it into cDNA as the sequencing template. TCRdb's copy holds only in-frame clones and misses some; the assay was immunoSEQ multiplex PCR. The sample comprises approximately 130,000 clones, under 65% of which are singletons, and 4.5% to 6% rests with the top ten. In the case of this clone: Its antigen remains unidentified.

Described treatment: oral pan-JAK inhibitor, 5-10 mg twice daily. The chain couples TRBV7-6 to TRBJ2-5; tentatively, D is TRBD1 (5 bases). Sample: CD4+ T cells sorted from blood, taken at week 4, from a patient treated with tofacitinib. The source is a human donor with alopecia areata. CDR3 amino acids: CASSLLATAPQETQYF. The CDR3 DNA reads TGTGCCAGCAGCTTATTGGCGACAGCCCCCCAAGAGACCCAGTACTTC.